The T cell receptor beta chain under discussion was sequenced for a study of cytomegalovirus exposure and HLA in healthy donors. Points from the study as a whole: The records held CMV serostatus as the only immune exposure information. Most TCR beta V segments were productive about 87% or about 30% of the time in an earlier analysis.

Of note for this clone: The antigen remains undetermined.

The V and J ends lost 6 bases and 2 bases, in that order; junction bases with no gene match: 6. The germline V gene has CDR1 MRHNA and CDR2 SNTAGT. This CDR3 has 14 amino acids. The PCR had 60 Vbeta and 13 Jbeta primers. The table came from immunoSEQ multiplex PCR; TCRdb's copy has only in-frame clones and leaves some out. Here the sample spans under 200,000 clones, 80% being singletons. Sequencing used PBMCs. The J gene is TRBJ1-1, the V gene TRBV6-4; TRBD1 matches 7 bases. The receptor comes from a man aged 18 to 30 in good health and CMV-seropositive. CDR3 in amino acids: CASSAGTANTEAFF. Written as DNA, the CDR3 is TGTGCCAGCAGCGCCGGGACAGCAAACACTGAAGCTTTCTTT.